This TCR beta chain was captured by sequencing in a study of cytomegalovirus exposure and HLA in healthy donors (dated by TCRdb to 2015 to 2018). Regarding the study in general: According to an earlier analysis of 550 to 700 of the donors, about 170 million T cells yielded some 110 million unique TCR beta sequences and about 300 Gb of sequence data. Of the 350 to 450 genotyped donors, less than 85% were placed in the genetic ancestry cluster associated with self-reported Caucasian donors. High-throughput TCR immunosequencing, statistical association of individual TCRs with disease status, and machine learning were combined to predict cytomegalovirus infection status. Among approximately 370 genotyped donors of the cohort, an average of around 220,000 unique TCR beta nucleotide sequences was sequenced per donor, of which approximately 19% were non-productive. Both class I and class II loci were covered by HLA typing, at four-digit resolution. The T cell repertoires of 670 or so subjects were profiled by immunosequencing and related to cytomegalovirus serostatus. Because of strong linkage in the cohort, roughly five DR-DQ haplotypes were treated as single units for association and clustering. Rather than using new phenotypic data, the later analysis identified candidate immune exposures from TCR beta sequences and from how often those sequences occurred across donors. The number of donors typed differed by locus, with 629-630 for A, B, C, DRB1 and DQB1, roughly 520 for DQA1, over 600 for DPA1, and approximately 470 for DPB1. A later genetic analysis took genome-wide SNP genotypes for about three fifths of the 666 donors and used that subset as a discovery cohort. In addition to the first cohort of 666 subjects, a separate validation cohort of 120 different subjects was used. An early release covering 550 to 700 HLA-typed donors comprised approximately 290 gigabases of sequencing data and 65 million to 100 million unique TCR sequences. An earlier analysis of around 540 of the donors applied high-throughput TCR beta sequencing to assess whether each TCR beta V gene segment acted as functional or pseudogenic. In a later analysis, previously published TCR beta repertoires from 666 donors were re-analyzed and high-resolution HLA genotyping was added so that TCR occurrence patterns could be studied. The study was designed to test whether signatures of past pathogen exposure could be identified by cataloging public T cell receptors. All discovery cohort repertoires had been generated on a single sequencing platform. Donor age, sex, ethnicity and CMV serostatus were compiled together with the repertoire data.

The study at large found these results: Cytomegalovirus status was reported to be diagnosed by the classifier with high specificity and sensitivity in both the original and validation cohorts. Roughly uniform sequencing depth across donors was assumed in presence/absence analyses, although this assumption may not hold. The cohort was sequenced for TCR beta chains only, and without alpha or paired-chain data the features that could be detected were limited. Because some donors lacked HLA typing at each locus, the association tests relied only on the typed subset. Across donors, most TCR sequences were observed very rarely, whereas some public TCRs were present in many individuals. Most CMV-associated TCR beta chains appeared to be HLA-restricted in a later analysis, and the HLA associations seemed to be driven largely by CMV exposure. Compared with equally common non-associated chains, HLA-associated TCR beta chains in a later analysis were more clonally expanded and had lower generation probabilities. The sequencing pipeline was judged likely to have produced a cluster of highly shared sequence variants as a technical artifact. According to a later genetic analysis, donors in an Asian-associated ancestry cluster had fewer N-insertions in productive TCRs than the approximately 670-donor mean. A further reported finding was that TCR beta sequences accurately predicted the HLA-A and HLA-B alleles for most subjects in the first cohort. An earlier analysis of 587 of the donors showed that most TCR beta V segments appeared in productive rearrangements either about 87% or about 30% of the time, which broadly matched IMGT annotations. Immune exposure information for the cohort was limited to CMV serostatus. Three of the identified cytomegalovirus-associated TCR beta chains were confirmed in vitro to be specific for cytomegalovirus antigens. The study gave a list of about 160 TCR beta chains associated with cytomegalovirus. In a later genetic analysis, a missense DCLRE1C variant was associated with V-gene and J-gene trimming of TCR beta chains, and the association was replicated in an independent cohort. Correlated functional status among segregating V segments might reflect linkage disequilibrium, but an unknown experimental factor could not be ruled out. According to the authors, the approach could potentially be generalized to other disease states and immunological phenotypes. When HLA alleles, especially DR and DQ, strongly co-occurred, attributing TCR associations to individual alleles was difficult. In a later analysis, TCR association rates were found to vary across HLA loci, with the most associated TCRs seen for DRB1 alleles and the fewest for HLA-C alleles. Because counts were too low, approximately 15 rarely observed V segments, including chromosome 9 orphons, were excluded from the earlier analysis of roughly 580 of the donors. In a later analysis, some 18,000 TCR beta sequences were associated with specific HLA alleles at a false discovery rate of 0.05. A later analysis reported that several top co-occurrence clusters appeared linked to parvovirus B19, influenza, CMV and Epstein-Barr virus. Because the 87-base-pair reads could not distinguish some IMGT-functional V segments, including TRBV6-2 and TRBV6-3, those segments were excluded.

The cohort comprised some 680 healthy bone marrow donors. All cohort members were sampled while nominally healthy, although unrecorded immune exposures were likely present. The donor tested CMV seronegative and was one of the 352 seronegative cohort members. A peripheral blood sample was provided by each donor, and peripheral blood mononuclear cells were used for TCR beta sequencing. The Qiagen DNeasy Blood Extraction Kit was used to extract genomic DNA from the blood cell samples. As regards this clone: Its antigen remains unidentified. Base qualities are not recorded, but no much larger clone differs from it by a single base.

The germline V gene specifies SGDLS as CDR1 and YYNGEE as CDR2. The CDR3 sequence holds 15 residues, the cysteine and phenylalanine included. Only the CDR3 DNA stays, 45 bases, in frame from base 1. The junction shows trimming of 2 bases on V and 3 bases on J, plus 9 bases between the germline ends. The receptor library was made with the immunoSEQ multiplex PCR assay. The multiplex PCR relied on a mix of 60 forward primers for TCR Vbeta segments and 13 reverse primers for TCR Jbeta segments. A multiplex PCR assay on genomic DNA amplified the CDR3 region of rearranged TCR beta genes. Amplified TCR beta libraries were sequenced as 87-base-pair reads on the Illumina HiSeq System. Per the original workflow: In a later analysis, 80 million or so unique TCR beta chains were counted across the roughly 670 repertoires, and roughly 11 million of these chains were shared by at least two donors. A nearest-neighbor algorithm error-corrected the raw reads and collapsed the reads into unique sequences, merging closely related sequences to remove PCR and sequencing errors. Alignment of CDR3 sequences to IMGT reference sequences was used to assign V, D and J gene segments. For a sequence to be retained, at least a six-nucleotide match to both a V gene segment and a J gene segment was required. Rearrangements were called productive when the CDR3 lacked stop codons and stayed in frame with V and J; all others were non-productive. Following IMGT convention, CDR3 was defined as the stretch from the second conserved V-encoded cysteine up to the conserved J-encoded phenylalanine. Sequences without an unambiguous match to a single V gene segment were excluded from the earlier analysis of several hundred of the donors. In an earlier analysis of around 590 of the donors, a V segment was called functional when productive rearrangements were above 56.7%, and segregating when the standard deviation between donors exceeded 5%. A statistical classification framework was built to diagnose cytomegalovirus status from the catalog of TCR beta chain sequences. In a later analysis, TCR nucleotide sequences were compared against IMGT/GENE-DB human TR gene sequences so that V and J genes could be assigned. A later analysis assigned CDR3 sequences and most-parsimonious VDJ recombination scenarios with the TCRdist pipeline. In a later analysis, each TCR beta chain was defined by its CDR3 amino acid sequence together with its V-gene family, and reads without a unique V-gene family were excluded. A later analysis removed several hundred highly shared, low-generation-probability nucleotide sequences to deal with suspected cross-contamination and a sequencing artifact. In a later analysis, a clonal expansion index for each public chain was calculated from normalized within-repertoire ranks of inferred template counts. In a later analysis, generation probabilities were computed with a VDJ recombination model fitted to out-of-frame rearrangements, and the resulting probabilities were checked against IGoR. Hypergeometric tests were used in a later analysis to score TCR-TCR, TCR-HLA and TCR-CMV co-occurrence, with a repertoire-size bias correction applied to the TCR pairs. A later analysis estimated false discovery rates by permuting HLA or CMV assignments 20 times. In a later analysis, co-occurring TCRs were grouped with DBSCAN, and TCRdist sequence similarity was added when clustering was performed within HLA-allele-positive subsets. Repertoires with fewer than 30,000 or more than 120,000 public chains, plus five repertoires with anomalous nucleotide sharing, were excluded from co-occurrence clustering. TCRdb mirrors the immuneACCESS table, restricted to in-frame sequences. Some clones are absent from its copies; in checked studies, under half trace to an unresolved V gene, and the reason for the others is unknown. The V and J calls and the clone size are those of that table, but D and trimming were determined from the DNA. The sample table contains around 100,000 clones; only one count was recorded for around 66% of them. The ten largest clones add up to about 3.9% of the sample.

The receptor was derived from a man aged 25-45 years in good health and CMV-seronegative. Recombination linked TRBV9 to TRBJ2-6; TRBD2 is perhaps the D gene, given 5 matching bases. The sequenced material came from PBMCs. The bases read TGTGCCAGCAGCGTCTTTGGAGGTGGGGCCAACGTCCTGACTTTC. This is translated as CASSVFGGGANVLTF.